This T cell receptor beta chain was sequenced in a study of shared clonotypes between healthy human individuals. TCRdb's copy holds only in-frame clones and misses some; the assay was immunoSEQ multiplex PCR. The sample lists about 120,000 clones; 68% were seen once. V shed 5 bases, J shed 5 bases, and the junction held 9 bases outside the gene matches. This CDR3 has 15 residues. From germline, CDR1 is SEHNR and CDR2 FQNEAQ (reference sequence). Material: memory CD8+ T cells sorted from blood. This sample's subset: CD45RO+ cells pooled with CCR7-negative TemRA cells. The V and J genes are TRBV7-9 and TRBJ2-7; 10 bases fit TRBD1. The sequence was obtained from a woman aged 30 to 39 in good health. CDR3 DNA: TGTGCCAGCAGCGTCCGGGACAGGGGTGCAAACGAGCAGTACTTC. It yields the protein CASSVRDRGANEQYF.